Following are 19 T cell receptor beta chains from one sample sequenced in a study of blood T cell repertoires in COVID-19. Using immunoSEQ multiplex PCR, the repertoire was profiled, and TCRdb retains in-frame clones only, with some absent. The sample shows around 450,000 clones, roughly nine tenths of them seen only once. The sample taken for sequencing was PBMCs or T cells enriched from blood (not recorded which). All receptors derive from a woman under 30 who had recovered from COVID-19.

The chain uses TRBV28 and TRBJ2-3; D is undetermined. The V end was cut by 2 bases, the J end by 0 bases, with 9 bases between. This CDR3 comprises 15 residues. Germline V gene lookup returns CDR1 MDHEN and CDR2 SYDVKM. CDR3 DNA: TGTGCCAGCAGTTTAGATCAGTTTAGCACAGATACGCAGTATTTT. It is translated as CASSLDQFSTDTQYF.

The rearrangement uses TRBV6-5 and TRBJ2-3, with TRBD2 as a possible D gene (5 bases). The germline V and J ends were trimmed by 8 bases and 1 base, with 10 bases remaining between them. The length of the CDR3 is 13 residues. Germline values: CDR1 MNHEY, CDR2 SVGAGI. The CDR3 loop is CASSVGGTDTQYF. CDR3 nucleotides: TGTGCCAGCTCCGTCGGGGGCACAGATACGCAGTATTTT.

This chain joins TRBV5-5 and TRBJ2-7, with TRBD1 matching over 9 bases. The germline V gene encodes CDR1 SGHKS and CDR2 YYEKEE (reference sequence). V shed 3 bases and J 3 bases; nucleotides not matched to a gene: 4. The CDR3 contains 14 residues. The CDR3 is CASSSWTGDYEQYF. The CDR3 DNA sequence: TGTGCCAGCAGCTCCTGGACAGGGGACTACGAGCAGTACTTC.

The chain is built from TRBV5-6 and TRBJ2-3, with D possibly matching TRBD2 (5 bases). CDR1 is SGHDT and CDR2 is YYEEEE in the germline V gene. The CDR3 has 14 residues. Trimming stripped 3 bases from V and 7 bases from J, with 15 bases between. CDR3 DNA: TGTGCCAGCAGCTCGGGGAGAGGGTCGAATACGCAGTATTTT. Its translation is CASSSGRGSNTQYF.

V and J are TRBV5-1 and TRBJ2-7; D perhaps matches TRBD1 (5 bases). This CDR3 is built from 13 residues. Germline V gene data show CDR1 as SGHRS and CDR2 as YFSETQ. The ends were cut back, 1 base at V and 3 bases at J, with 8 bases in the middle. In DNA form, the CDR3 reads TGCGCCAGCAGCTTGACCAGGGACTACGAGCAGTACTTC. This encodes CASSLTRDYEQYF.

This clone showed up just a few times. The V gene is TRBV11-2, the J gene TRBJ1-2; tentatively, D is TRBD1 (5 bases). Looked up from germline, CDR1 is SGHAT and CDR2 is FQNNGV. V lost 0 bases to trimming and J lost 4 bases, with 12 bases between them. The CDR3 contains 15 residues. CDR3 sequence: CASSLDSTDFYGYTF. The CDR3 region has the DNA TGTGCCAGCAGCTTAGATTCGACAGATTTCTATGGCTACACCTTC.

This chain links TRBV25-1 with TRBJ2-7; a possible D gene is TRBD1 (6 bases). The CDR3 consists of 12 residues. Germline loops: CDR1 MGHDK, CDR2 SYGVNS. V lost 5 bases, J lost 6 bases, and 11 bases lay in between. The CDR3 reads CASSSGVGEQYF. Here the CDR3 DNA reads TGTGCCAGCAGTTCAGGGGTGGGCGAGCAGTACTTC.

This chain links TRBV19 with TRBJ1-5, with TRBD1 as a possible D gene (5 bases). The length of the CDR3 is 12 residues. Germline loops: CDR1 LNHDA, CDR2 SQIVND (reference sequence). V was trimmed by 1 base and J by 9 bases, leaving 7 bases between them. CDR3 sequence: CASSIVTGPQHF. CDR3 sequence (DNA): TGTGCCAGTAGTATAGTAACAGGGCCCCAGCATTTT.

CDR3 in amino acids: CASSVDRGNNIQYF. CDR3 coding DNA: TGTGCCAGCAGCGTGGACAGGGGGAACAACATTCAGTACTTC. This sequence joins TRBV2 and TRBJ2-4; 10 bases agree with TRBD1. The CDR3 has 14 residues. J lost 7 bases, V lost 6 bases, and 6 bases had no gene match. Germline values: CDR1 SNHLY, CDR2 FYNNEI.

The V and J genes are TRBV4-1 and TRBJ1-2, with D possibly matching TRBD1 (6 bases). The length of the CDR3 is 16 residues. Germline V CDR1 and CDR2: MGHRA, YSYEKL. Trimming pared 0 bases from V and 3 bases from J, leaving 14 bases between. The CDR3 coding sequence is TGCGCCAGCAGCCAAGAATCGAGACAGGTGTACTATGGCTACACCTTC. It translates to CASSQESRQVYYGYTF.

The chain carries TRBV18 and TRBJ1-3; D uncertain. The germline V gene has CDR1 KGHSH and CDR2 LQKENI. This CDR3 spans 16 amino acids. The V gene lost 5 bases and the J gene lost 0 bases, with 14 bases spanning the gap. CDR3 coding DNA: TGTGCCAGCTCAGCTAGTATCTTTCACTCTGGAAACACCATATATTTT. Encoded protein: CASSASIFHSGNTIYF. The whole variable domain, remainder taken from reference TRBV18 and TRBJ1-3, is NAGVMQNPRHLVRRRGQEARLRCSPMKGHSHVYWYRQLPEEGLKFMVYLQKENIIDESGMPKERFSAEFPKEGPSILRIQQVVRGDSAAYFCASSASIFHSGNTIYFGEGSWLTVV.

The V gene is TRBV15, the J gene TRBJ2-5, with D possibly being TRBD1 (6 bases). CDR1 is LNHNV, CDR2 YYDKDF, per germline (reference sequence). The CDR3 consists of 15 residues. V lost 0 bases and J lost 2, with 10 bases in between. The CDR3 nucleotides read TGTGCCACCAGCAGAGATCTCGGACAGCAAGAGACCCAGTACTTC. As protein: CATSRDLGQQETQYF.

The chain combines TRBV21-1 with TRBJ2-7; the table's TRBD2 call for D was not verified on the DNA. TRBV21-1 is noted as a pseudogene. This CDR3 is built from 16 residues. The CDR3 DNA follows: TGTGCCAGCAGCTTTCGGGCCGCGAGGGTACCCTACGAGCAGTACTTC. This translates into CASSFRAARVPYEQYF.

CDR3 amino acids: CASSLVDSGNTIYF. The CDR3 region has the DNA TGTGCCAGCAGCTTAGTAGACTCTGGAAACACCATATATTTT. The rearrangement uses TRBV7-9 and TRBJ1-3, with unresolved D. Trimming shortened V by 1 base and J by 0 bases, and 4 bases separated the two germline ends. Germline V CDR1 and CDR2: SEHNR, FQNEAQ (reference sequence). The CDR3 extends over 14 amino acids.

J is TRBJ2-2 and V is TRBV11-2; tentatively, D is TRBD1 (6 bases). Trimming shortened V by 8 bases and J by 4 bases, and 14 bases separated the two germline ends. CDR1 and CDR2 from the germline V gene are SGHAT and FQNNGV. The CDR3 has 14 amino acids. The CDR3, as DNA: TGTGCCAGCGGACAGTTAGTTGGCACCGGGGAGCTGTTTTTT. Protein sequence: CASGQLVGTGELFF.

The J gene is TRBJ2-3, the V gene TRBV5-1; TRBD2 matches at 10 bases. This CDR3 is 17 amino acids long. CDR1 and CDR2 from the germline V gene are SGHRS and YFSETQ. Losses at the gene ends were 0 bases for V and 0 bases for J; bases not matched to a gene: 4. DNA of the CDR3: TGCGCCAGCAGCTTGGGTCTAGCGGGGGTGAGCACAGATACGCAGTATTTT. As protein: CASSLGLAGVSTDTQYF. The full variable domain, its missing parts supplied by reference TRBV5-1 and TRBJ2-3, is KAGVTQTPRYLIKTRGQQVTLSCSPISGHRSVSWYQQTPGQGLQFLFEYFSETQRNKGNFPGRFSGRQFSNSRSEMNVSTLELGDSALYLCASSLGLAGVSTDTQYFGPGTRLTVL.

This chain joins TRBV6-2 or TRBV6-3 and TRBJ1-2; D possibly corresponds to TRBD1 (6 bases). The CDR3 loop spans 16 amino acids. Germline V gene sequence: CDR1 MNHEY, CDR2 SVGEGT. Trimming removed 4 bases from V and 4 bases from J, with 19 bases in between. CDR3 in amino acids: CASSSSPSGAPYGYTF. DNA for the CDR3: TGTGCCAGCAGTTCGTCCCCCTCAGGGGCCCCCTATGGCTACACCTTC.

In DNA form, the CDR3 reads TGTGCCAGCATTTCCACCGGGGGGGCAGAGGTGGCTTCCGGCTACACCTTC. Protein product: CASISTGGAEVASGYTF. The J gene is TRBJ1-2, the V gene TRBV28; perhaps TRBD1 as D (6 bases). Trimming stripped 7 bases from V and 8 bases from J, with 29 bases between. This CDR3 has 17 residues. Per germline, CDR1 MDHEN and CDR2 SYDVKM.

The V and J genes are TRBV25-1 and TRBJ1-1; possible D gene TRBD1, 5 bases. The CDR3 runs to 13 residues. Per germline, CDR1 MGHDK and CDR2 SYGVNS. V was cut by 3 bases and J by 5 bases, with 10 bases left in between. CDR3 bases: TGTGCCAGCAGTGACGCAGGGAAGACTGAAGCTTTCTTT. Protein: CASSDAGKTEAFF.